The 13 T cell receptor beta chains listed next were all sequenced from one sample in a study of graft-versus-host responses after intestinal transplantation. Produced via immunoSEQ multiplex PCR; TCRdb's table is partial and in-frame only. The sample contains roughly 120,000 clones, about 93% of which appear only once. Antigen specificity for these receptors is unknown. The material sequenced was unstimulated CD4+ T cells sorted from spleen or lymph node cells, taken before intestinal transplant. Receptor source: a human donor who received an intestinal transplant.

The rearrangement joins TRBV18 to TRBJ1-1; a weak D match, TRBD1 (5 bases). CDR1 KGHSH and CDR2 LQKENI come from the germline V gene. The V end lost 8 bases, the J end lost 3 bases, and 13 bases lay between the germline ends. The CDR3 is 13 residues long. The CDR3 DNA is TGTGCCAGCACTCAGGGCGGAGACACTGAAGCTTTCTTT. Translated: CASTQGGDTEAFF.

The gene calls are TRBV28 and TRBJ1-1; 9 positions match TRBD1. Germline V gene data show CDR1 as MDHEN and CDR2 as SYDVKM. This CDR3 is built from 15 residues. V lost 0 bases, J lost 5 bases, and 4 bases stayed unmatched. CDR3 bases: TGTGCCAGCAGTTTATGGACAGGGGGTAGGACTGAAGCTTTCTTT. This codes for CASSLWTGGRTEAFF. Variable domain in full (rest from reference TRBV28 and TRBJ1-1): DVKVTQSSRYLVKRTGEKVFLECVQDMDHENMFWYRQDPGLGLRLIYFSYDVKMKEKGDIPEGYSVSREKKERFSLILESASTNQTSMYLCASSLWTGGRTEAFFGQGTRLTVV.

V gene TRBV9 combines with J gene TRBJ1-2, with D perhaps TRBD1 (5 bases). The CDR3 has 13 amino acids. Trimming stripped 2 bases from V and 4 bases from J, with 9 bases between. Germline V gene lookup returns CDR1 SGDLS and CDR2 YYNGEE. CDR3 amino acids: CASSVRDGYGYTF. CDR3 DNA sequence: TGTGCCAGCAGCGTCCGGGACGGCTATGGCTACACCTTC.

V usage is TRBV18 and J usage is TRBJ1-1; 10 bases map to TRBD1. The germline gives CDR1 KGHSH, CDR2 LQKENI. This CDR3 region has 15 residues. Trimming took 3 bases from V and 1 from J; bases not matched to a gene: 2. The CDR3: CASSPGTGANTEAFF. As DNA, the CDR3 is TGTGCCAGCTCACCCGGGACAGGGGCGAACACTGAAGCTTTCTTT.

Notes on this clone: Other DNA sequences in the same sample also yield this CDR3. This sequence joins TRBV6-5 and TRBJ1-2; D gene unclear. This CDR3 spans 14 amino acids. Between the trimmed V and J ends, which lost 6 bases and 4 bases, there was a span of 15 bases. From germline, CDR1 is MNHEY and CDR2 SVGAGI. The CDR3 DNA sequence: TGTGCCAGCAGCTACAAGCCCCCTCTCTATGGCTACACCTTC. It specifies CASSYKPPLYGYTF.

The genes are TRBV19 and TRBJ2-6, with 10 nucleotides matching TRBD1. CDR1 is LNHDA, CDR2 SQIVND, per germline (reference sequence). V lost 7 bases to trimming and J lost 2 bases; unmatched junction nucleotides: 5. The CDR3 spans 16 residues. The CDR3 DNA follows: TGTGCCAGTACCGCGGACAGGGGGGCTGGGGCCAACGTCCTGACTTTC. Translated: CASTADRGAGANVLTF. The full variable domain, completed using reference TRBV19 and TRBJ2-6, is DGGITQSPKYLFRKEGQNVTLSCEQNLNHDAMYWYRQDPGQGLRLIYYSQIVNDFQKGDIAEGYSVSREKKESFPLTVTSAQKNPTAFYLCASTADRGAGANVLTFGAGSRLTVL.

V gene TRBV29-1 combines with J gene TRBJ2-7, with TRBD2 matching over 10 bases. Germline CDR1 is SQVTM and CDR2 is ANQGSEA. After removal of 4 bases from V and 3 bases from J, the junction contained 3 bases not matched to a gene. CDR3 length: 13 residues. The CDR3 sequence is CSVAPSGSYEQYF. CDR3 sequence (DNA): TGCAGCGTTGCCCCTAGCGGGAGCTACGAGCAGTACTTC.

This chain joins TRBV7-3 and TRBJ2-1; D call uncertain. Germline CDR1 and CDR2: SGHTA and FQGTGA. CDR3 length: 15 amino acids. V was cut by 5 bases and J by 3 bases, with 14 bases left in between. The CDR3 protein is CASSLNSGFYNEQFF. In DNA, the CDR3 is TGTGCCAGCAGCCTAAACTCGGGTTTCTACAATGAGCAGTTCTTC. The full variable domain, with the rest looked up from reference TRBV7-3 and TRBJ2-1, is GAGVSQTPSNKVTEKGKYVELRCDPISGHTALYWYRQSLGQGPEFLIYFQGTGAADDSGLPNDRFFAVRPEGSVSTLKIQRTERGDSAVYLCASSLNSGFYNEQFFGPGTRLTVL.

The rearrangement uses TRBV15 and TRBJ1-2; D gene ambiguous. V was shortened by 0 bases and J by 14 bases, with 16 bases between the two germline ends. This CDR3 has 13 amino acids. The germline V gene has CDR1 LNHNV and CDR2 YYDKDF (reference sequence). The CDR3 region is CATSRDHTSFYTF. CDR3 coding DNA: TGTGCCACCAGCAGAGACCATACCTCGTTCTATACCTTC.

This clone showed up just a few times. This rearrangement joins TRBV4-1 to TRBJ1-3; TRBD1 is a possible D gene (5 bases). CDR3 size: 15 residues. Trimming removed 0 bases from V and 4 bases from J, with 10 bases in between. CDR1 is MGHRA, CDR2 YSYEKL, per germline. For the CDR3, the DNA is TGCGCCAGCAGCCAAGATCGCCAGGGAGGAAACACCATATATTTT. Protein product: CASSQDRQGGNTIYF.

This chain connects TRBV4-2 to TRBJ1-1; the D gene is possibly TRBD1 (6 bases). Germline lookup yields CDR1 LGHNA and CDR2 YNFKEQ. The ends were cut back, 1 base at V and 3 bases at J, with 12 bases in the middle. CDR3 length: 15 amino acids. The CDR3, as DNA: TGTGCCAGCAGCCAAGGGAGGGGGGTTTACACTGAAGCTTTCTTT. Amino acid sequence: CASSQGRGVYTEAFF.

The chain has TRBV6-7 and TRBJ2-5, with TRBD2 matching 9 bases. TRBV6-7 is an open reading frame whose function is uncertain. This CDR3 is 13 amino acids long. Unmatched junction bases numbered 6, after V lost 9 bases and J lost 4 bases. The CDR3 region is CASSGTSSETQYF. For the CDR3, the DNA is TGTGCCAGTTCCGGGACTAGCTCAGAGACCCAGTACTTC.

The gene calls are TRBV5-1 and TRBJ2-5; D perhaps matches TRBD1 (6 bases). The CDR3 loop spans 13 amino acids. V was trimmed by 4 bases and J by 2 bases, leaving 9 bases between them. Germline CDR1 SGHRS, CDR2 YFSETQ. This chain's CDR3 is CASSATGQETQYF. The CDR3 DNA sequence: TGCGCCAGCAGCGCAACAGGGCAAGAGACCCAGTACTTC.